The T cell receptor beta chain under discussion was sequenced for a study of blood T cell repertoires in COVID-19. Study in general: Samples of COVID-19 (acute and convalescent) were obtained from the United States, Italy and Spain. PBMCs, B-cell-depleted T cells, or T cells provided the cDNA or gDNA that made up the material.

The CDR3 spans 13 residues. The V and J ends lost 4 bases and 10 bases respectively, with 13 bases between them. Under the authors' procedure: Amplifying reference gene primers gave estimates of nucleated cell counts. Only in-frame clones appear in the TCRdb table, and some are missing; sequencing was by immunoSEQ multiplex PCR. Clone size and V and J calls were adopted from that table, with D and trimming inferred from the DNA. The profile shows fewer than 110,000 clones, 80% to 95% of them singletons. The sample taken for sequencing was peripheral blood. The clonotype originates from a man aged 45-65 years with active COVID-19. The chain couples TRBV12-3 or TRBV12-4 to TRBJ1-4; D gene uncertain. The CDR3 is CASSSRGGGKLFF. CDR3 nucleotides: TGTGCCAGCAGTTCGAGAGGTGGCGGAAAACTGTTTTTT.